Listed below are T cell receptor beta chains from one sample, sequenced in a study of blood T cell repertoires in COVID-19. Assay used: immunoSEQ multiplex PCR; TCRdb lists only in-frame clones, some missing. The profile covers approximately 220,000 clones, with roughly 89% appearing a single time and just over 2.5% taken by the ten largest. The material sequenced was PBMCs or T cells enriched from blood (not recorded which). The receptors were sampled from a woman aged 25 to 39 with acute COVID-19. The CDR3 runs from the conserved cysteine through the conserved F or W. A D gene is named only where the DNA matches it firmly. The size entry is marked missing in some rows and otherwise reads once, few, many or a size class.

J,D,V,size,CDR3
TRBJ1-4,TRBD1,TRBV4-2,NA,CASSHPDRGANEKLFF
TRBJ1-5,NA,TRBV19,few,CASSAYGNQPQHF
TRBJ1-4,TRBD1,TRBV11-2,NA,CASSQGQTNEKLFF
TRBJ1-4,TRBD1,TRBV4-1,NA,CASSQPTGGGEKLFF
TRBJ1-4,NA,TRBV6-5,NA,CAADSGTTNEKLFF
TRBJ2-7,NA,TRBV7-9,NA,CASNTGSSYEQYF
TRBJ2-3,TRBD1,TRBV5-1,NA,CASSFGTGQTDTQYF
TRBJ2-5,TRBD2,TRBV6-1,few,CASSEMVAGWEETQYF
TRBJ1-4,TRBD1,TRBV27,NA,CASSPNRQGADGEKLFF
TRBJ2-1,NA,TRBV6-5,once,CAGGTVYNEQFF
TRBJ1-2,TRBD1,TRBV19,once,CASSILLGTDTNGYTF
TRBJ2-7,TRBD1,TRBV6-4,few,CASSVKAGTGYEQYF
TRBJ1-2,NA,TRBV10-2,once,CASSEQQTTKGYTF
TRBJ1-4,NA,TRBV12-3/TRBV12-4,NA,CASKTGTNEKLFF
TRBJ1-2,NA,TRBV9,NA,CASSGTGNPDGYTF
TRBJ1-1,NA,TRBV5-1,NA,CASSLGEGRTSEAFF
TRBJ1-2,TRBD1,TRBV27,NA,CASSFLETGGDGYTF
TRBJ1-2,NA,TRBV30,NA,CAWKFTRGYTF
TRBJ1-1,NA,TRBV7-6,NA,CASSWHRDMNTEAFF
TRBJ2-4,NA,TRBV6-5,NA,CASSPQVAKNIQYF
TRBJ1-6,TRBD1,TRBV27,few,CASSSTSRGYNSPLHF
TRBJ1-3,NA,TRBV7-9,NA,CASSLGNTIYF
TRBJ2-1,NA,TRBV13,NA,CASSSSGVYNEQFF
TRBJ1-3,TRBD1,TRBV5-5,NA,CASSFRDRTIPRSGNTIYF
TRBJ1-5,NA,TRBV4-1,NA,CASSQEGQQPQHF
TRBJ1-2,TRBD1,TRBV20-1,NA,CSASLYRGQSGYTF
TRBJ2-7,NA,TRBV5-1,NA,CASSRLESSYEQYF
TRBJ1-3,NA,TRBV18,NA,CASSPPSVGNTIYF
TRBJ2-2,NA,TRBV11-2,NA,CASSLDRGGELFF
TRBJ1-1,TRBD1,TRBV10-2,NA,CASRDDRGTEAFF
TRBJ1-1,NA,TRBV7-9,NA,CASSPEGLSNTEAFF
TRBJ2-1,TRBD2,TRBV5-4,NA,CASSSLTSRVALQFF
TRBJ2-7,TRBD1,TRBV29-1,once,CSARDSAYEQYF
TRBJ2-7,TRBD1,TRBV10-1,NA,CASSEGQVGSYEQYF
TRBJ2-5,TRBD2,TRBV10-3,NA,CAIGPGESGGMETQYF
TRBJ1-5,NA,TRBV28,NA,CARTIGGKNQPQHF
TRBJ2-5,NA,TRBV11-2,NA,CASILGRGNQETQYF
TRBJ1-2,NA,TRBV7-9,NA,CASSFSLVGYTF
TRBJ2-2,NA,TRBV30,NA,CAWTKKGLNTGELFF